The clone carrying this TCR beta chain occurred a few times. The authors' processing: From reference gene primer amplification, estimates of nucleated cell counts were derived. The protocol was immunoSEQ multiplex PCR, while the TCRdb copy is restricted to in-frame clones and leaves out a portion. That table supplies the V and J calls and clone size; D and trimming were determined from the DNA. The top ten hold about 2.3% of the sample, which has 300,000 to 350,000 clones, roughly 87% seen once. This specimen belongs to a study of blood T cell repertoires in COVID-19. Study at large: The United States, Italy and Spain provided the acute and convalescent COVID-19 samples. PBMCs, B-cell-depleted T cells, or T cells provided the cDNA or gDNA that made up the material.

The CDR3 sequence is 12 residues long. The V end was cut by 0 bases, the J end by 7 bases, with 4 bases between. The V gene's germline CDR1 is SGHNT and CDR2 YYREEE (reference sequence). Sequenced material: peripheral blood. The chain carries TRBV5-4 and TRBJ1-4; D gene uncertain. The TCR originated in a man in his late teens or twenties with active or convalescent COVID-19. CDR3 amino acids: CASSLGGEKLFF. CDR3 DNA: TGTGCCAGCAGCTTGGGAGGTGAAAAACTGTTTTTT.